The sequence of this T cell receptor (beta chain) was determined in a study of cytomegalovirus exposure and HLA in healthy donors. Study-wide context: Inside one of the first data releases sat around 85 million unique TCRs taken from HLA-typed donors. Study-wide results and caveats: In a later analysis, a missense DCLRE1C variant was linked to TCR beta V- and J-gene trimming. Later work found most CMV-associated TCR beta chains apparently HLA-restricted.

The PCR had 60 Vbeta and 13 Jbeta primers. The table came from immunoSEQ multiplex PCR; TCRdb's copy has only in-frame clones and leaves some out. The sample lists about 120,000 clones; approximately 75% were seen once. With 1 base removed from V and 4 bases from J, the gap between germline ends came to 14 bases. The CDR3 loop spans 16 amino acids. Germline V gene data show CDR1 as MNHNS and CDR2 as SASEGT. About this clone itself: What it recognizes is unknown.

The chain employs TRBV6-1 and TRBJ1-5, with a possible D match to TRBD1 (6 bases). This TCR was recovered from a man aged 35 to 55 in good health and CMV-seronegative. Sequencing input: PBMCs. The CDR3 DNA sequence: TGTGCCAGCAGTGAAGTGGGGGGGCGCGGGAATCAGCCCCAGCATTTT. Translated: CASSEVGGRGNQPQHF.